Shown below are 5 T cell receptor beta chains from a single sample sequenced in a study of blood T cell repertoires in COVID-19. Profiling relied on immunoSEQ multiplex PCR, and the TCRdb table lists in-frame clones only, not all of them. The data show approximately 330,000 clones, with about nine tenths seen just once and 9.5% to 10% held by the top ten. Sequencing was carried out using peripheral blood. The receptors derive from a young man with COVID-19, enrolled during active disease.

The chain recombines TRBV6-2 or TRBV6-3 with TRBJ2-5; 9 nucleotides line up with TRBD1. Trimming removed 5 bases from V and 1 base from J; junction bases left unmatched: 5. Germline V gives CDR1 MNHEY, CDR2 SVGEGT. The CDR3 length is 15 residues. This CDR3 reads CASSLGTGSQETQYF. CDR3 bases: TGTGCCAGCAGTCTTGGGACAGGGAGCCAAGAGACCCAGTACTTC.

The V and J genes are TRBV7-2 and TRBJ1-4; tentative D call: TRBD1 (5 bases). Germline lookup yields CDR1 SGHTA and CDR2 FQGNSA. V lost 8 bases, J lost 6 bases, and 16 bases lay in between. The CDR3 loop spans 14 amino acids. The chain's CDR3 is CASGRGGKDEKLFF. The CDR3 region has the DNA TGTGCCAGCGGCCGGGGGGGGAAGGATGAAAAACTGTTTTTT.

Concerning this clone itself: The junction departs from the called germline gene at one end, perhaps through a read error. CDR3 in amino acids: CASGFSSRNSPLHF. In DNA, the CDR3 is TGTGCCAGCGGCTTCTCGTCCCGGAATTCACCCCTCCACTTT. The chain couples TRBV7-2 to TRBJ1-6; D is uncertain. This CDR3 spans 14 amino acids. Germline CDR1 SGHTA, CDR2 FQGNSA.

The chain couples TRBV7-9 to TRBJ2-4; tentative D call: TRBD2 (7 bases). V lost 5 bases and J lost 0, with 17 bases in between. Germline-derived CDR1 and CDR2 are SEHNR and FQNEAQ (reference sequence). The length of the CDR3 is 17 residues. The CDR3 DNA reads as TGTGCCAGCAGCCTAGGGGGGGTCCTTCTAGCCAAAAACATTCAGTACTTC. Its protein is CASSLGGVLLAKNIQYF.

The CDR3, as DNA: TGTGCCAGCAGCTTGACAGGGGGCTCCTCCTACAATGAGCAGTTCTTC. Protein: CASSLTGGSSYNEQFF. This chain links TRBV11-2 with TRBJ2-1; TRBD1 agrees at 10 bases. Germline V CDR1 and CDR2: SGHAT, FQNNGV. CDR3 size: 16 residues. The trim removed 3 bases at V and 0 bases at J, leaving 2 bases unmatched.